A selection of T cell receptor beta chains follows, all from one sample in a study of CD8+ T cells in alopecia areata. Clones were read by immunoSEQ multiplex PCR, and TCRdb kept only the in-frame ones, dropping some. The table has 150,000 to 200,000 clones, approximately 51% seen once; the top ten hold 10%. Sequences were derived from CD8+ T cells sorted from blood, sampled between weeks 51 and 54, from a patient treated with tofacitinib. These receptors were taken from a human donor with alopecia areata. Both conserved end residues are part of each CDR3. D genes are given only for firm matches. Clone size is shown for a subset of rows, as once, few, many or a class of expanded clone.

d_call	v_call	clone_size	j_call	cdr3_aa	cdr3_nt
TRBD1	TRBV27	few	TRBJ1-1	CASSPRQGPGTEAFF	TGTGCCAGCAGTCCCCGACAGGGGCCGGGAACTGAAGCTTTCTTT
-	TRBV4-3	-	TRBJ2-3	CASSQDPAGGFTDTQYF	TGCGCCAGCAGCCAAGATCCTGCCGGAGGTTTCACAGATACGCAGTATTTT
TRBD2	TRBV29-1	few	TRBJ2-1	CSLEGGGSEQFF	TGCAGCCTCGAGGGCGGGGGGTCTGAGCAGTTCTTC
TRBD1	TRBV11-2	-	TRBJ2-5	CASSLLPGGMAETQYF	TGTGCCAGCAGCTTACTACCAGGGGGTATGGCGGAGACCCAGTACTTC
-	TRBV29-1	-	TRBJ2-1	CSVLSGAPSSYNEQFF	TGCAGCGTGCTCTCGGGGGCCCCTAGCTCCTACAATGAGCAGTTCTTC
-	TRBV5-1	-	TRBJ2-5	CASSSQDSRIGETQYF	TGCGCCAGCAGCAGCCAGGACAGTCGTATAGGGGAGACCCAGTACTTC
-	TRBV27	few	TRBJ1-4	CASRNQGYNEKLFF	TGTGCCAGCAGGAATCAGGGATATAATGAAAAACTGTTTTTT
-	TRBV7-8	once	TRBJ1-2	CASSLISGSNYGYTF	TGTGCCAGCAGTTTAATCAGCGGCAGTAACTATGGCTACACCTTC
-	TRBV27	-	TRBJ1-5	CASRNREYSNQPQHF	TGTGCCAGCAGGAACAGGGAATATAGCAATCAGCCCCAGCATTTT
-	TRBV6-5	few	TRBJ2-7	CASSYSADSDYYEQYF	TGTGCCAGCAGTTACTCGGCAGACAGCGACTACTACGAGCAGTACTTC
-	TRBV11-2	-	TRBJ1-1	CASSSTRGGNTEAFF	TGTGCCAGCAGCTCAACCAGGGGAGGGAACACTGAAGCTTTCTTT
TRBD2	TRBV4-3	-	TRBJ2-2	CASSRAGRAGELFF	TGCGCCAGCAGCCGAGCGGGGCGGGCCGGGGAGCTGTTTTTT
-	TRBV2	-	TRBJ1-3	CASSEARGYGNTIYF	TGTGCCAGCAGTGAAGCGCGAGGATATGGAAACACCATATATTTT
TRBD1	TRBV4-1	-	TRBJ2-1	CASRRQGGDEQFF	TGCGCCAGCAGACGACAGGGGGGCGATGAGCAGTTCTTC
-	TRBV6-5	-	TRBJ2-2	CASSIQLPNTGELFF	TGTGCCAGCAGTATACAATTGCCGAACACCGGGGAGCTGTTTTTT
-	TRBV4-2	medium-sized	TRBJ1-5	CASSQEPGINQPQHF	TGTGCCAGCAGCCAAGAGCCAGGGATCAATCAGCCCCAGCATTTT
-	TRBV7-2	-	TRBJ1-5	CASSSGVGNQPQHF	TGTGCCAGCAGCTCGGGGGTTGGCAATCAGCCCCAGCATTTT
-	TRBV30	-	TRBJ1-5	CAWGQPPVSTGNQPQHF	TGTGCCTGGGGACAACCCCCCGTTTCGACAGGCAATCAGCCCCAGCATTTT
-	TRBV7-9	-	TRBJ2-7	CASSRLEVSYEQYF	TGTGCCAGCAGCCGCCTGGAGGTATCCTACGAGCAGTACTTC
-	TRBV19	-	TRBJ2-3	CASTPAASTDTQYF	TGTGCCAGTACCCCAGCGGCTAGCACAGATACGCAGTATTTT
-	TRBV9	-	TRBJ2-1	CASSVAGVGQTNEQFF	TGTGCCAGCAGCGTAGCGGGGGTGGGCCAGACCAATGAGCAGTTCTTC
-	TRBV6-5	-	TRBJ1-2	CATHPGRDYGYTF	TGTGCCACCCACCCCGGCAGGGACTATGGCTACACCTTC
-	TRBV27	-	TRBJ1-2	CASSLGGRGYGYTF	TGTGCCAGCAGTTTAGGGGGGCGCGGCTATGGCTACACCTTC
-	TRBV19	few	TRBJ1-1	CASSIDPNTEAFF	TGTGCCAGTAGTATTGACCCCAACACTGAAGCTTTCTTT
-	TRBV4-3	-	TRBJ1-4	CASSQSGATNEKLFF	TGCGCCAGCAGCCAATCAGGCGCAACTAATGAAAAACTGTTTTTT
-	TRBV25-1	-	TRBJ1-5	CASSGPDNQPQHF	TGTGCCAGCAGTGGACCAGACAATCAGCCCCAGCATTTT